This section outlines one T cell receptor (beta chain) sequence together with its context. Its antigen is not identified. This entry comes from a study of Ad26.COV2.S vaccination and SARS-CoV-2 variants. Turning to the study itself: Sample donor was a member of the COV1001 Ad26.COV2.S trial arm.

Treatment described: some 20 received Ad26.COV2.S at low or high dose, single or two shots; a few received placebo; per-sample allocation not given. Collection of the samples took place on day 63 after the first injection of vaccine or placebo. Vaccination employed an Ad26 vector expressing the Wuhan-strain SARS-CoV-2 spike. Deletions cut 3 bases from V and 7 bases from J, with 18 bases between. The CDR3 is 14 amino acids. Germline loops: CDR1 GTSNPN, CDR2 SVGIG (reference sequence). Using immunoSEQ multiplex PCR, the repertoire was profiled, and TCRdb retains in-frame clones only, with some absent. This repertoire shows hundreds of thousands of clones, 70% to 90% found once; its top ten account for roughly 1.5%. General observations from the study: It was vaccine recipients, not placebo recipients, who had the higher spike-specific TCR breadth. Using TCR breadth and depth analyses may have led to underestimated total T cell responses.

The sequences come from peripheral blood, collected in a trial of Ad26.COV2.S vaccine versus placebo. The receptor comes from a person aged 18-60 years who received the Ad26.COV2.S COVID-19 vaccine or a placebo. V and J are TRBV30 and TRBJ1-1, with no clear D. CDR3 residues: CAWSPDPGVGEAFF. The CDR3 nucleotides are TGTGCCTGGAGCCCGGACCCGGGCGTGGGTGAAGCTTTCTTT.